This T cell receptor beta chain was sequenced for a study of blood T cell repertoires in COVID-19 (dated by TCRdb to the early 2020s). For the study in its entirety: The collaborator samples originated in the United States, Italy and Spain and spanned the acute and convalescent phases of COVID-19. The repertoires were released in a freely available public database meant as a resource for research on the immune response to SARS-CoV-2. The material from the prospective study consisted of cDNA or gDNA derived from T cells, B-cell-depleted T cells, or PBMCs. A de-identified subject ID, COVID-19 status, age in years and sex were almost always included in the sample metadata. Samples were obtained from the ongoing ImmuneRACE study (first 160 participants) and from about 1,300 subjects provided by 6 global collaborators. Deeply sampled blood TCRbeta repertoires from subjects exposed to, actively infected with, or recovered from COVID-19 were included in the dataset. Where available, HLA class I and class II types were obtained from metadata supplied by the sample provider rather than from assay-based typing.

Paper-wide results and their limitations: How much clinical and demographic metadata was included differed by source and by participant, and the metadata was provided uncurated.

A note on this clone: Which antigen it targets is not known. No per-base quality is available; no much larger clone lies one base away.

At one collaborating source in Seattle, patients were enrolled during active infection and were followed longitudinally through the course of disease. Each collaborating institution followed its own protocols to collect whole blood in K2EDTA tubes. For TCRbeta analysis, collaborators shipped samples in one of three forms: frozen whole blood, isolated PBMCs, or DNA extracted from either of those sample types. TCRbeta CDR3 regions were amplified from genomic DNA by means of the immunoSEQ Assay, a bias-controlled multiplex PCR. The paper's processing steps were these. The number of nucleated cells in each sample was estimated by amplification of reference gene primers within the assay. Sequence reads were collapsed and filtered to measure the absolute abundance of every unique TCRbeta CDR3 rearrangement. For each sample, productive Simpson clonality was calculated as the square root of Simpson's diversity index over productive rearrangements. TCRdb retrieved this table from immuneACCESS and kept in-frame rearrangements only. Not all clones are present; in checked studies, unresolved V genes account for under half, and no reason is known for the remainder. The D gene and trimming were derived from the DNA, and the V and J assignments and clone size from that table. The sample has under 95,000 clones on record, 70% to 90% of them singletons. The ten biggest clones cover approximately 3% of the sample.

CDR1 is given as SGHRS and CDR2 as YFSETQ, both from the germline V gene. V is shortened by 2 bases, J by 6 bases, and the region joining them spans 10 bases. From the cysteine up to the phenylalanine, the CDR3 has a length of 13 residues. Only CDR3 DNA is held: 39 bases, read in frame from base 1. The TCR originated in a woman of 80 years or more with COVID-19, enrolled during active disease. The chain joins TRBV5-1 to TRBJ2-3; the D gene lacks a confident call. Sequencing was performed on peripheral blood. The sequenced DNA: TGCGCCAGCAGCTTCGATAGCTTGGATACGCAGTATTTT. Translated, it reads CASSFDSLDTQYF. Where the CDR3 stops, the reference TRBV5-1 and TRBJ2-3 genes take over; the full variable domain is KAGVTQTPRYLIKTRGQQVTLSCSPISGHRSVSWYQQTPGQGLQFLFEYFSETQRNKGNFPGRFSGRQFSNSRSEMNVSTLELGDSALYLCASSFDSLDTQYFGPGTRLTVL.